These T cell receptor beta chains were read from a single sample in a study of OX40 agonist ivuxolimab in advanced cancers. TCRdb's copy holds only in-frame clones and misses some; the assay was immunoSEQ multiplex PCR. The sample holds 90,000 to 100,000 clones, roughly 90% seen once. Sequenced material: CD4+ or CD8+ T cells sorted from blood, taken in a trial of the OX40 agonist ivuxolimab. These receptor sequences come from an adult with an advanced solid tumor such as melanoma, head and neck, liver or kidney cancer. Both conserved end residues are part of each CDR3. The listing skips clone size in some rows; elsewhere it reads once, few, many or a size class.

size,length,V,J,CDR3
once,13,TRBV2,TRBJ1-4,CASVQGLGEKLFF
-,15,TRBV13,TRBJ1-5,CASSKGQTNNQPQHF
-,11,TRBV11-3,TRBJ2-1,CASSIGGEQFF
-,12,TRBV28,TRBJ1-2,CASSLLLHGYTF
-,16,TRBV28,TRBJ1-5,CASSFVDLQGGQPQHF
-,15,TRBV5-1,TRBJ2-2,CASRISGSDTGELFF
-,11,TRBV11-3,TRBJ2-3,CASRTSGTQYF
-,16,TRBV4-2,TRBJ2-3,CASSQREGLGTDTQYF
-,12,TRBV28,TRBJ2-7,CASSTRTSGPYF
-,13,TRBV10-2,TRBJ1-5,CASSGGSNQPQHF
-,14,TRBV28,TRBJ2-7,CASSRDPRKGEQYF
few,16,TRBV5-1,TRBJ1-5,CASSLGVRESNQPQHF
many,14,TRBV11-2,TRBJ2-1,CASSLAGGRYEQFF
-,15,TRBV5-6,TRBJ1-5,CASSTGSRDNQPQHF
-,15,TRBV5-1,TRBJ1-1,CASSLWGQGGTEAFF
-,13,TRBV5-4,TRBJ2-3,CASRTSGQDTQYF
few,13,TRBV5-4,TRBJ1-4,CASSLGPLEKLFF
-,18,TRBV21-1,TRBJ2-2,CASSKGVLTPSNTGELFF
-,15,TRBV19,TRBJ1-5,CASSIDAYSNQPQHF
-,14,TRBV29-1,TRBJ2-4,CSAKLEQKDGIQYF
-,15,TRBV5-1,TRBJ1-3,CASSQLGDSGNTIYF
-,14,TRBV5-1,TRBJ2-7,CASRPDSAVYEQYF
-,11,TRBV9,TRBJ1-1,CASSGTGEAFF
-,15,TRBV7-3,TRBJ2-1,CASSLTSGRYNEQFF
-,12,TRBV18,TRBJ2-1,CASSRAYNEQFF
-,13,TRBV27,TRBJ2-7,CASSFAGRDEQYF
-,15,TRBV28,TRBJ2-7,CASSLAGTGGYEQYF
-,12,TRBV2,TRBJ1-1,CASSPVLVEAFF
-,15,TRBV11-1,TRBJ2-2,CASSGAISGAGELFF
-,14,TRBV7-8,TRBJ2-7,CASSSVGRLYEQYF
-,17,TRBV18,TRBJ1-3,CASSPTGGLRSGNTIYF
once,20,TRBV19,TRBJ2-3,CASSAALFAGQVGSGDTQYF
-,13,TRBV5-1,TRBJ2-7,CASSWDSTYEQYF
-,14,TRBV5-1,TRBJ2-5,CASSSTGTSGDQYF
-,15,TRBV10-1,TRBJ2-3,CASSAGTSTPDTQYF
-,15,TRBV18,TRBJ2-1,CASSPINGDSQEQFF
-,16,TRBV27,TRBJ2-3,CASSLGSGRAGDTQYF
-,16,TRBV7-8,TRBJ2-5,CASSLIGRGLGETQYF
-,13,TRBV30,TRBJ1-5,CAWSRASGQPQHF
-,14,TRBV6-5,TRBJ2-7,CASSSSGSSYEQYF
once,15,TRBV5-1,TRBJ2-7,CASSGSGTATYEQYF
-,20,TRBV21-1,TRBJ2-4,CASAPAAGASLMCAKNIQYF
-,13,TRBV9,TRBJ1-5,CASSVDHDQPQHF
-,19,TRBV4-1,TRBJ1-2,CASSQDHGSGQGRVYGYTF
-,15,TRBV2,TRBJ2-2,CASSEVESNTGELFF
-,14,TRBV5-1,TRBJ2-1,CASSPDRSYNEQFF
-,15,TRBV2,TRBJ2-7,CASSARTSGSYEQYF
-,16,TRBV5-6,TRBJ2-3,CASSPHWGVVGDTQYF
-,15,TRBV25-1,TRBJ2-3,CASSETRISTDTQYF
few,15,TRBV6-1,TRBJ2-4,CASSSGRAWENIQYF
-,14,TRBV2,TRBJ1-5,CASRPTDGGQPQHF
-,19,TRBV10-3,TRBJ2-6,CAIRGSGQDETSGANVLTF
-,14,TRBV28,TRBJ1-1,CASSLYPASRGAFF